The sequence of this TCR beta chain was determined in a study of T cell responses to AZD1222 COVID-19 vaccine. The study, taken as a whole, reports: Seropositive at baseline were only a handful of AZD1222 recipients.

As concerns this clone: Its matching antigen is unknown.

This CDR3 comprises 13 residues. V lost 4 bases and J lost 4, with 10 bases in between. Method: immunoSEQ multiplex PCR; TCRdb's copy keeps in-frame clones and lacks some. This table has 100,000 to 150,000 clones, more than 70% appearing once. The source material was peripheral blood, sampled 28 days after the second AZD1222 dose. This TCR came from an adult who received the AZD1222 COVID-19 vaccine. The J gene is TRBJ2-5, the V gene TRBV12-3 or TRBV12-4; D is possibly TRBD1 (6 bases). The CDR3 region has the DNA TGTGCCAGCAGTTCTGGGGGCCGAGAGACCCAGTACTTC. Translated, it gives CASSSGGRETQYF.